This record concerns one TCR beta chain sequence. Its cognate antigen is unknown. The data belong to a study of CD8+CD57+ T cells in acquired aplastic anemia. As for the study in general: Average DNA yield from sorted CD4+ and CD8+ cells was roughly 3.1 ug. For CD4+ cells, healthy donors had an average of about 10 million reads. Study-level results: The study identified under 30 CD8+ CDR3 sequences shared by patients and controls. Patients and healthy controls showed no significant CD8+ Simpson's diversity difference.

The CDR3 has 14 residues. The V gene lost 4 bases and the J gene lost 7 bases, with 17 bases spanning the gap. Germline V gives CDR1 SGHVS, CDR2 FQNEAQ. CDR3 and TCR beta VDJ profiling relied on genomic DNA as the template. One entry per CDR3 protein, called by TCRdb with MiXCR from the reads. In the table there are fewer than 100,000 distinct CDR3 sequences, more than 40% of which are singletons. Sequencing was carried out using sorted CD4+, CD8+, or CD8+CD57+ T cells (not recorded which) from PBMCs. V is TRBV7-8 and J is TRBJ2-7; no clear D. This receptor was obtained from a human donor in good health, serving as a control. The CDR3 nucleotides are TGTGCCAGCAGCTCAGTAGGACCGAACGGGGAGCAGTACTTC. It encodes CASSSVGPNGEQYF.